The clone carrying this T cell receptor beta chain has just a few counts. Its target is not known. These data belong to a study of early T cells in non-severe SARS-CoV-2 infection. Study in general: Chains stayed unpaired after sequencing of bulk RNA from unsorted whole blood. General study results and limits: VDJdb matching skewed toward anti-spike CD8 responses, missing private and CD4 specificities.

Germline assignment: CDR1 MNHEY and CDR2 SMNVEV (reference sequence). V lost 5 bases and J lost 7; bases outside the gene matches: 5. This CDR3 comprises 13 residues. Unique molecular identifiers were added to individual cDNA molecules. TCRdb independently ran MiXCR on the 5' RACE reads; one entry per CDR3 protein. The sample has about 55,000 distinct CDR3 sequences; around 12% are singletons. This rearrangement joins TRBV27 to TRBJ1-5; TRBD1 matches 7 bases. Sequencing was carried out using whole blood. The TCR was taken from an adult who was a healthcare worker with PCR-confirmed SARS-CoV-2 infection or an uninfected control (not recorded which). The DNA for the CDR3 is TGTGCCAGCAGTCCCGACAGGGACCAGCCCCAGCATTTT. Translation: CASSPDRDQPQHF.